This TCR beta chain is from a study of T cells in Graves' hyperthyroidism and ophthalmopathy. Study at large: Peripheral blood collection took place at initial diagnosis, before any treatment.

This clonotype was seen many times. The germline CDR1 and CDR2 sequences are DFQATT and SNEGSKA (reference sequence). This CDR3 is 14 amino acids long. Germline trimming cut 3 bases from V and 4 bases from J; bases unmatched to any gene: 5. There were TCR beta CDR3 regions amplified from RNA transcripts. The HTBI primer set drove a first-round RT-PCR of the TCR CDR3. TCRdb ran MiXCR on the multiplex PCR reads and lists one entry per CDR3 protein. The sample lists around 400,000 distinct CDR3 sequences; about 12% were seen once. This chain joins TRBV20-1 and TRBJ2-2; TRBD2 matches at 7 bases. Source material: blood. The receptor was isolated from a woman younger than 35 with Graves' hyperthyroidism. The CDR3 DNA reads TGCAGTGCTAGCCGGGAGGTGGGCACCGGGGAGCTGTTTTTT. This sequence encodes CSASREVGTGELFF.